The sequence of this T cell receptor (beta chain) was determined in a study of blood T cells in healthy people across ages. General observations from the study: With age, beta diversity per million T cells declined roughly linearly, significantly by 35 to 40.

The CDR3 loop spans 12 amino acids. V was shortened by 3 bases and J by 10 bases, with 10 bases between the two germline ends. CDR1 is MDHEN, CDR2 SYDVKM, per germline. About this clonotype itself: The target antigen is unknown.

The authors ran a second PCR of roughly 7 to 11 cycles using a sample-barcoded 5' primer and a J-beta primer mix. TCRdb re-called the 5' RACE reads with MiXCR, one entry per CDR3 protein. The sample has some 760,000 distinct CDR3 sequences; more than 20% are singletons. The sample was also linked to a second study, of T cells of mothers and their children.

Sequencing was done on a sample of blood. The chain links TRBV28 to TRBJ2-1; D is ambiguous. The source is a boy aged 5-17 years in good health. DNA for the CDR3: TGTGCCAGCAGTTTTTCCCTATACGAGCAGTTCTTC. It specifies CASSFSLYEQFF.